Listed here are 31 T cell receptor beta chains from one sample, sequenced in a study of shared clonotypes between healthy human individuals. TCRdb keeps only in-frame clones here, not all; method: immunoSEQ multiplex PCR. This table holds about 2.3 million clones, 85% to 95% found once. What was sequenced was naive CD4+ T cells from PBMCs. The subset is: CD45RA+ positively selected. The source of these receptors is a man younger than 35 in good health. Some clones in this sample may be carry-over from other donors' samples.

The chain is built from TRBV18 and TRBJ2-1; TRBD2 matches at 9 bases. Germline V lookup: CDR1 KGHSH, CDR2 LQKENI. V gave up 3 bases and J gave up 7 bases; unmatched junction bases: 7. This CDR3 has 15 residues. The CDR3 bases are TGTGCCAGCTCACCGGGCGGGAGGGTTGGAAATGAGCAGTTCTTC. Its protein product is CASSPGGRVGNEQFF.

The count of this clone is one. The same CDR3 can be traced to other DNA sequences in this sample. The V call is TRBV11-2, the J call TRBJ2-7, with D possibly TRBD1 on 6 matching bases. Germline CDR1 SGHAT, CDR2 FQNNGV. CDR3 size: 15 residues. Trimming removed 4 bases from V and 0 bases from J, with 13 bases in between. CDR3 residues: CASSSGVGPSYEQYF. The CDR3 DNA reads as TGTGCCAGCAGCTCAGGGGTCGGCCCCTCCTACGAGCAGTACTTC. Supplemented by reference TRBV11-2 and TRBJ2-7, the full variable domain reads EAGVAQSPRYKIIEKRQSVAFWCNPISGHATLYWYQQILGQGPKLLIQFQNNGVVDDSQLPKDRFSAERLKGVDSTLKIQPAKLEDSAVYLCASSSGVGPSYEQYFGPGTRLTVT.

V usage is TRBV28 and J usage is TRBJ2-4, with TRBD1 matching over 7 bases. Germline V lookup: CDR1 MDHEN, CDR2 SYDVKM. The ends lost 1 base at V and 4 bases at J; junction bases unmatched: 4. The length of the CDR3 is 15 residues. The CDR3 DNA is TGTGCCAGCAGTTTATCTGGCAGGGGGAAAAACATTCAGTACTTC. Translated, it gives CASSLSGRGKNIQYF.

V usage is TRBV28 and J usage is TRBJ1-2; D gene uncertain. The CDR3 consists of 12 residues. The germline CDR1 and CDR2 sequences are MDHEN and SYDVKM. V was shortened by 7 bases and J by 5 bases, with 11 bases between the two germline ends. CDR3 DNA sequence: TGTGCCAGCAATGTTGGGGTGTATGGCTACACCTTC. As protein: CASNVGVYGYTF.

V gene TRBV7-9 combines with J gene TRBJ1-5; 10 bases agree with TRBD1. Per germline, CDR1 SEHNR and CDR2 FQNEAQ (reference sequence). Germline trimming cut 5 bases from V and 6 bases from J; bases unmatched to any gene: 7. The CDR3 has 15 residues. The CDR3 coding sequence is TGTGCCAGCAGCCCACCGGGACAGGGGCGTCAGCCCCAGCATTTT. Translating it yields CASSPPGQGRQPQHF.

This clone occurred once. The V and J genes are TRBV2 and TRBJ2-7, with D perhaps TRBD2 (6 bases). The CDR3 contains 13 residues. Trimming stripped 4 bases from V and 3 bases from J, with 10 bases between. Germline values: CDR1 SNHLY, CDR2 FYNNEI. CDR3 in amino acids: CASSVRGGYEQYF. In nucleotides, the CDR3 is TGTGCCAGCAGTGTGAGGGGAGGCTACGAGCAGTACTTC.

The CDR3 DNA reads TGCAGCGAGCTCCTCCTGACTAGCGGGAGGACCAGCTCCTACAATGAGCAGTTCTTC. This codes for CSELLLTSGRTSSYNEQFF. The chain carries TRBV29-1 and TRBJ2-1, with 13 bases lining up with TRBD2. The germline V gene encodes CDR1 SQVTM and CDR2 ANQGSEA. The CDR3 spans 19 residues. With V trimmed by 7 bases and J by 0 bases, 15 bases remained unmatched.

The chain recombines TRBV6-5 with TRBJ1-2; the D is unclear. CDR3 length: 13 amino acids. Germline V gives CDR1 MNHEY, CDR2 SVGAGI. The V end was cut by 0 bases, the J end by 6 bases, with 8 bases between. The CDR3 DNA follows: TGTGCCAGCAGTTACTCGGGAGCCGATGGCTACACCTTC. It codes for CASSYSGADGYTF.

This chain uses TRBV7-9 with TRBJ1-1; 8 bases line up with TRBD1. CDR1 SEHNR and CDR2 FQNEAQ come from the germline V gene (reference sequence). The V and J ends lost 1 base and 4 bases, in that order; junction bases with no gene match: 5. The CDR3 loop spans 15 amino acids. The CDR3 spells CASSLEGQVGTEAFF. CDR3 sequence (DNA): TGTGCCAGCAGCTTAGAGGGACAGGTGGGCACTGAAGCTTTCTTT. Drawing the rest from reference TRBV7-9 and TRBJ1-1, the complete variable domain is DTGVSQNPRHKITKRGQNVTFRCDPISEHNRLYWYRQTLGQGPEFLTYFQNEAQLEKSRLLSDRFSAERPKGSFSTLEIQRTEQGDSAMYLCASSLEGQVGTEAFFGQGTRLTVV.

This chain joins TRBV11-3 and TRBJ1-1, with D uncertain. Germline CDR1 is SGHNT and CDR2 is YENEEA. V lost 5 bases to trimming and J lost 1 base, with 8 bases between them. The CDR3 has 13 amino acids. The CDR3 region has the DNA TGTGCCAGCAGCCTCAGACAGAACACTGAAGCTTTCTTT. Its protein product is CASSLRQNTEAFF.

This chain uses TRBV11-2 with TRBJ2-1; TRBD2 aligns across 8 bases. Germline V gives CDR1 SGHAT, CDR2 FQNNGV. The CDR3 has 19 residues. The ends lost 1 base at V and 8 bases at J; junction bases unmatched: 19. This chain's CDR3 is CASSLVVRFLAGTSDEQFF. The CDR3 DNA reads TGTGCCAGCAGCTTAGTAGTCCGGTTCCTAGCGGGCACCTCGGATGAGCAGTTCTTC. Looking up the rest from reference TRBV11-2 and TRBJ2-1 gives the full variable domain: EAGVAQSPRYKIIEKRQSVAFWCNPISGHATLYWYQQILGQGPKLLIQFQNNGVVDDSQLPKDRFSAERLKGVDSTLKIQPAKLEDSAVYLCASSLVVRFLAGTSDEQFFGPGTRLTVL.

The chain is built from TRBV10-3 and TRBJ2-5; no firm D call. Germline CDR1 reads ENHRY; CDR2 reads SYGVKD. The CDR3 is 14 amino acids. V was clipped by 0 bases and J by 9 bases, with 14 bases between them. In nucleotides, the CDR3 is TGTGCCATCAGTGAGTCTGGCGGTTTGCAGTCCCAGTACTTC. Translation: CAISESGGLQSQYF.

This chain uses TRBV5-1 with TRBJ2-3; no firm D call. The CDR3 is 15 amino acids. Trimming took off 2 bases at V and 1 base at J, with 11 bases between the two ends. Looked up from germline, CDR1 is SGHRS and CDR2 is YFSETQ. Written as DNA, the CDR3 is TGCGCCAGCAGCTTTTATCGGCAGGGCACAGATACGCAGTATTTT. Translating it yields CASSFYRQGTDTQYF.

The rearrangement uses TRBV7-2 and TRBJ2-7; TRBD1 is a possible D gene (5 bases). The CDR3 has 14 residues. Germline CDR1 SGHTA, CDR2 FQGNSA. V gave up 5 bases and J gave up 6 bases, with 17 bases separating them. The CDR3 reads CASSPPGLRGEQYF. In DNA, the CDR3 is TGTGCCAGCAGCCCCCCAGGGCTGCGCGGCGAGCAGTACTTC.

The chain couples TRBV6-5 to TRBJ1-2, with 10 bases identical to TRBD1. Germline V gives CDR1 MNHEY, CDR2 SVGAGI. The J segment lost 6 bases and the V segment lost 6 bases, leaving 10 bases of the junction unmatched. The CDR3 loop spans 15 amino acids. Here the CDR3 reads CASRRLTGGRHGYTF. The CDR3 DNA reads TGTGCCAGCAGGCGCCTGACAGGGGGCCGACATGGCTACACCTTC.

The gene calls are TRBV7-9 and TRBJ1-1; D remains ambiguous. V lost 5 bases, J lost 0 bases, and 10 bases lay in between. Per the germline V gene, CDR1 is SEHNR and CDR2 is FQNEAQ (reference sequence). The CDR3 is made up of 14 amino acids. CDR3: CASSPHSMNTEAFF. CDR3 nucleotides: TGTGCCAGCAGCCCGCATTCCATGAACACTGAAGCTTTCTTT.

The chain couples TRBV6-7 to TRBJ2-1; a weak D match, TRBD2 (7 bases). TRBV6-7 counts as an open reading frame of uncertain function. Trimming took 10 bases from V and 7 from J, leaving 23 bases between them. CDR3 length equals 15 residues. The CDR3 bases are TGTGCCACCTATGGACGGGGGGCCCCAGGAAATGAGCAGTTCTTC. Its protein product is CATYGRGAPGNEQFF.

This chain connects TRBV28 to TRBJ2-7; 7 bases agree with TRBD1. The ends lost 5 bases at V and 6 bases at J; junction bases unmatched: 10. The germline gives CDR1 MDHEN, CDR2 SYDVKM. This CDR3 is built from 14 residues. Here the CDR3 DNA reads TGTGCCAGCAGTCGACAGGGCCCCACCTCCGAGCAGTACTTC. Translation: CASSRQGPTSEQYF.

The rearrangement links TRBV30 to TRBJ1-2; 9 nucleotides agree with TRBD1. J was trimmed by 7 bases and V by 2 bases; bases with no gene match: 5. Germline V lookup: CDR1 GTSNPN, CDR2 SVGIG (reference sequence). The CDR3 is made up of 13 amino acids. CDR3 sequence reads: CAWSTGGLGGYTF. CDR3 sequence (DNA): TGTGCCTGGAGTACAGGGGGCTTAGGTGGCTACACCTTC.

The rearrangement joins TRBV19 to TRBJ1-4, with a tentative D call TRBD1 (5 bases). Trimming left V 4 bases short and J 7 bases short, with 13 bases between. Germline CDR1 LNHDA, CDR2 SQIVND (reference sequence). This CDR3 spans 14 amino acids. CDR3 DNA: TGTGCCAGTAGTAACGGGCAGAGGGGTGAAAAACTGTTTTTT. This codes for CASSNGQRGEKLFF.

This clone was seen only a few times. Here the CDR3 reads CSVDPRDQPQHF. In DNA form, the CDR3 reads TGCAGCGTTGATCCTAGGGATCAGCCCCAGCATTTT. The rearrangement joins TRBV29-1 to TRBJ1-5; unclear D gene. The CDR3 is 12 residues long. Trimming shortened V by 3 bases and J by 5 bases, and 8 bases separated the two germline ends. CDR1 and CDR2 (germline): SQVTM, ANQGSEA.

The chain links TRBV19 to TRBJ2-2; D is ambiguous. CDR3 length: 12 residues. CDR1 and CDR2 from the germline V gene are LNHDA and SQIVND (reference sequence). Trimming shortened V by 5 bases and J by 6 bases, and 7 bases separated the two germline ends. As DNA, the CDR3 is TGTGCCAGTAGTTTCACGGCCGGGGAGCTGTTTTTT. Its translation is CASSFTAGELFF.

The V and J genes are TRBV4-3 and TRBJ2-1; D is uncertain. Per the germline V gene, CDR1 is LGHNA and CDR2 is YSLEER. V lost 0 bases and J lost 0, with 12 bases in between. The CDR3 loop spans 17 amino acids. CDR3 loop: CASSQEPRTSSYNEQFF. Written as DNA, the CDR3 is TGCGCCAGCAGCCAAGAGCCGCGTACGAGCTCCTACAATGAGCAGTTCTTC.

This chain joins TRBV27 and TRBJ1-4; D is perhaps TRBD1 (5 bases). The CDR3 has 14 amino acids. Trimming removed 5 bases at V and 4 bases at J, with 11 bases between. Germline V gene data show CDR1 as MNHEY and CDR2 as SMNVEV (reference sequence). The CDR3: CASSDPGGNEKLFF. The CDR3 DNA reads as TGTGCCAGCAGTGACCCCGGGGGTAATGAAAAACTGTTTTTT.

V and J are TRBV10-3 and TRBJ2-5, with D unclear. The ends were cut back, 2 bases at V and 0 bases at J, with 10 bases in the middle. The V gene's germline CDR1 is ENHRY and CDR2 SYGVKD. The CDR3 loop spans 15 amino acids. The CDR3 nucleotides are TGTGCCATCAGTGAGCCCCATTGGTACCAAGAGACCCAGTACTTC. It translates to CAISEPHWYQETQYF.

The DNA for the CDR3 is TGTGCCAGCAGCCCCGTCGGGGGGCGGGGCCGCACAGATACGCAGTATTTT. It specifies CASSPVGGRGRTDTQYF. The V gene is TRBV11-2, the J gene TRBJ2-3, with D possibly TRBD2 on 7 matching bases. From germline, CDR1 is SGHAT and CDR2 FQNNGV. Trimming shortened V by 5 bases and J by 1 base, and 19 bases separated the two germline ends. This CDR3 contains 17 residues.

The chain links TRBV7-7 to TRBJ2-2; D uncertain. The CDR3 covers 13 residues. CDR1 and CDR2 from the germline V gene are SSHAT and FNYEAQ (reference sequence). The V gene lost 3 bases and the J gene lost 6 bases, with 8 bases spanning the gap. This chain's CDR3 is CASSFDSSGELFF. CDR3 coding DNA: TGTGCCAGCAGCTTTGACTCATCCGGGGAGCTGTTTTTT.

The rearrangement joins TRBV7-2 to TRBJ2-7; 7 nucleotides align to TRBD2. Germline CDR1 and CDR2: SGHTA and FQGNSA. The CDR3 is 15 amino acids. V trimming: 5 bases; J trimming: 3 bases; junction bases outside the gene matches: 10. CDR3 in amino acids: CASSPSGGRFYEQYF. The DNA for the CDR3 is TGTGCCAGCAGCCCATCGGGGGGAAGGTTCTACGAGCAGTACTTC.

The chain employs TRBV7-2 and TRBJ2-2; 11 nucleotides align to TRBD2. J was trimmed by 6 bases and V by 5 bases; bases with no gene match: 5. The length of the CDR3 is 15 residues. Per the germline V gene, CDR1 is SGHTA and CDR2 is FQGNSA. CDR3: CASSLTSGSPGELFF. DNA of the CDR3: TGTGCCAGCAGCCTCACTAGCGGGAGTCCCGGGGAGCTGTTTTTT.

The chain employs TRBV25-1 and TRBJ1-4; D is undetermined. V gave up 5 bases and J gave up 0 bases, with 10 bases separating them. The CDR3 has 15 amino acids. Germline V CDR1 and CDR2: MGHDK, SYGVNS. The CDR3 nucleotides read TGTGCCAGCAGTCGACGAAGTCCAACTAATGAAAAACTGTTTTTT. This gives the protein CASSRRSPTNEKLFF.

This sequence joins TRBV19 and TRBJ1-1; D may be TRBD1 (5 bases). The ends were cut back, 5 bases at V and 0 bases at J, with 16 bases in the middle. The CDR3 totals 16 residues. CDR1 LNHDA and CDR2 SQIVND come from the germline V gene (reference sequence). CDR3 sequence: CASSFPTGGLNTEAFF. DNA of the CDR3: TGTGCCAGTAGTTTTCCGACCGGGGGATTGAACACTGAAGCTTTCTTT.